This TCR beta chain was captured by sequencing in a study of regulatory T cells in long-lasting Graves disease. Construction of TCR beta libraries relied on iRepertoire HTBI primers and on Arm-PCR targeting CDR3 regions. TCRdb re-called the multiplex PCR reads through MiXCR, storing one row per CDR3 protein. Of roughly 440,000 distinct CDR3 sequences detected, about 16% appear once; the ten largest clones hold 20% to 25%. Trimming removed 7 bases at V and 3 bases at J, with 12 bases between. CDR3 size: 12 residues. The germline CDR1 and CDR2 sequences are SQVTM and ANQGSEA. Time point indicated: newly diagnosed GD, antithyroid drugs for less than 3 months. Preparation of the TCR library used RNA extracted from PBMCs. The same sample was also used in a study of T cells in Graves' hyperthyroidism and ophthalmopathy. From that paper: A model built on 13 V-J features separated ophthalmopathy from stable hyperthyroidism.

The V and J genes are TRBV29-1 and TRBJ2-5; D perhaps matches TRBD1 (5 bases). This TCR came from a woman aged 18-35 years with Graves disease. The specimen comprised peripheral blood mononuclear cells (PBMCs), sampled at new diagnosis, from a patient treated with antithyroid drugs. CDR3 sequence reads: CSGRGAEETQYF. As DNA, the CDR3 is TGCAGCGGTCGTGGGGCGGAAGAGACCCAGTACTTC.